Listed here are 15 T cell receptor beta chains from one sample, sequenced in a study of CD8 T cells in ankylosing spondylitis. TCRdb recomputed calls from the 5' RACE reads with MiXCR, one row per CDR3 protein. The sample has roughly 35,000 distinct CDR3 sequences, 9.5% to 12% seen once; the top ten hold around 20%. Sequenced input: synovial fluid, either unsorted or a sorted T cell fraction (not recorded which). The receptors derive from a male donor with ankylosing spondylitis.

This chain's CDR3 is CASSQDSPLEAFF. CDR3 bases: TGCGCCAGCAGCCAGGACAGCCCCCTCGAAGCTTTCTTT. The V call is TRBV5-1, the J call TRBJ1-1, with D possibly matching TRBD1 (6 bases). The CDR3 covers 13 residues. Germline CDR1 SGHRS, CDR2 YFSETQ. Trimming left V 4 bases short and J 8 bases short, with 15 bases between.

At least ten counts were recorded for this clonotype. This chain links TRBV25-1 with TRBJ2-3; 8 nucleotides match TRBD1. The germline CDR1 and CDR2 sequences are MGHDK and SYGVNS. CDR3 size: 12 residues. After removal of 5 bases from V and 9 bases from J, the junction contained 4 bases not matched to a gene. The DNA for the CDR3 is TGTGCCAGCAGTTCACAGGGGGTCACGCAGTATTTT. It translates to CASSSQGVTQYF.

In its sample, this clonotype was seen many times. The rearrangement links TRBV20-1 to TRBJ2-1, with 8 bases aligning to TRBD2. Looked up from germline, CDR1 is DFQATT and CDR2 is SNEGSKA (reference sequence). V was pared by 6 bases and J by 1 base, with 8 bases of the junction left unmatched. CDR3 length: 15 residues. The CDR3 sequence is CSANRAGGSYNEQFF. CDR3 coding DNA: TGCAGTGCCAACAGGGCGGGAGGTTCCTACAATGAGCAGTTCTTC.

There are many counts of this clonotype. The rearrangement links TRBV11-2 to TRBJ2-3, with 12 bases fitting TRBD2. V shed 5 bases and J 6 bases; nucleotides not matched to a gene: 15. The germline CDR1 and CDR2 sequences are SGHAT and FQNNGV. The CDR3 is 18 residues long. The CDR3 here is CASSPRSWTSGEVDTQYF. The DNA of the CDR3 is TGTGCCAGCAGCCCTCGATCCTGGACTAGCGGGGAGGTGGATACGCAGTATTTT. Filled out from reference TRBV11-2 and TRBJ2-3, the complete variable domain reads EAGVAQSPRYKIIEKRQSVAFWCNPISGHATLYWYQQILGQGPKLLIQFQNNGVVDDSQLPKDRFSAERLKGVDSTLKIQPAKLEDSAVYLCASSPRSWTSGEVDTQYFGPGTRLTVL.

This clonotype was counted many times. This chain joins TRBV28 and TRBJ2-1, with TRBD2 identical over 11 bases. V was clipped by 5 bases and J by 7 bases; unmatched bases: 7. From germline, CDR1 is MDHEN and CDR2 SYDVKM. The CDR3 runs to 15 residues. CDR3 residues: CASSPWSSGGNEQFF. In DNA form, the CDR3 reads TGTGCCAGCAGTCCCTGGTCTAGCGGGGGGAATGAGCAGTTCTTC.

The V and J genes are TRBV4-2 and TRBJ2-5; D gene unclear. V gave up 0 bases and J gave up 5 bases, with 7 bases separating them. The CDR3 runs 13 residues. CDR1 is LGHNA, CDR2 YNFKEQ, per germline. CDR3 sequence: CASSQEHLETQYF. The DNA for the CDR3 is TGTGCCAGCAGCCAAGAGCATCTGGAGACCCAGTACTTC.

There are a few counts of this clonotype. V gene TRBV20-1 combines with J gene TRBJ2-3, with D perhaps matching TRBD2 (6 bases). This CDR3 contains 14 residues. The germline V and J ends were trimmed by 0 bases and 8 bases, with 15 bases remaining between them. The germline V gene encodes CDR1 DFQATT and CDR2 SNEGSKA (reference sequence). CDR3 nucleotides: TGCAGTGCTAGAGATCGATCGGTGCGGGGTACGCAGTATTTT. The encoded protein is CSARDRSVRGTQYF.

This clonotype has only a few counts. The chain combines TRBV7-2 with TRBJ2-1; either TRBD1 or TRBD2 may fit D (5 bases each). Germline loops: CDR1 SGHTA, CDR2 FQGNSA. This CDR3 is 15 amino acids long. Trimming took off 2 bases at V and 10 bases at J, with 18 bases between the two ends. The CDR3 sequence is CASSLSGGVGAEQFF. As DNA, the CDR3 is TGTGCCAGCAGCTTAAGTGGCGGCGTCGGGGCAGAGCAGTTCTTC.

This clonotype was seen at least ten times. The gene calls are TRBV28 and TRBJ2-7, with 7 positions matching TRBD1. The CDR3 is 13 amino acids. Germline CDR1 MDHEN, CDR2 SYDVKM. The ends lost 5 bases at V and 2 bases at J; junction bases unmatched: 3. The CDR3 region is CASSRTGTYEQYF. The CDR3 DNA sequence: TGTGCCAGCAGTAGGACAGGTACCTACGAGCAGTACTTC.

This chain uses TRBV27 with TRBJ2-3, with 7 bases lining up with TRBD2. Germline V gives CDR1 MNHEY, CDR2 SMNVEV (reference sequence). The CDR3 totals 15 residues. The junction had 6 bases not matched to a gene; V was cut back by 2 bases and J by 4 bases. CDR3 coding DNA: TGTGCCAGCAGTTTACTGCGGGAGCGAGCAGATACGCAGTATTTT. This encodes CASSLLRERADTQYF.

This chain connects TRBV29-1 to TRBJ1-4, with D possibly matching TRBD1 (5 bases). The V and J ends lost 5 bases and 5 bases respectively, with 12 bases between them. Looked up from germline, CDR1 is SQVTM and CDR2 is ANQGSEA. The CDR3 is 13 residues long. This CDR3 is CSVKRRGNEKLFF. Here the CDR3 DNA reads TGCAGCGTTAAAAGGAGGGGCAATGAAAAACTGTTTTTT.

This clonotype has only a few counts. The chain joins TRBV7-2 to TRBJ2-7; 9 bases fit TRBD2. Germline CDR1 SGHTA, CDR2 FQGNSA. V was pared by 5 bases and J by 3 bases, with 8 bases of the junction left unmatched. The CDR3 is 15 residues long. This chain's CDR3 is CASSIQASGDYEQYF. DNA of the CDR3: TGTGCCAGCAGCATCCAGGCTAGCGGGGACTACGAGCAGTACTTC.

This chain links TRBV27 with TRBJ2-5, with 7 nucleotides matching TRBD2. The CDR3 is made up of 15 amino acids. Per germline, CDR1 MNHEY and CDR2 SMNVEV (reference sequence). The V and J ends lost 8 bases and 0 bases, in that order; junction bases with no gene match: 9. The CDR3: CASRSSSGNQETQYF. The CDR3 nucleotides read TGTGCCAGCCGGTCTTCAAGCGGGAACCAAGAGACCCAGTACTTC.

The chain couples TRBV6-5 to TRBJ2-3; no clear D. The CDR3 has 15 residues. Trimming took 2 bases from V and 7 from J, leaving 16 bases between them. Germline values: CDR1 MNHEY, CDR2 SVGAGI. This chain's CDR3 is CASSYRRLGLHTQYF. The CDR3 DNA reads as TGTGCCAGCAGTTACCGTAGGCTGGGTCTTCATACGCAGTATTTT.

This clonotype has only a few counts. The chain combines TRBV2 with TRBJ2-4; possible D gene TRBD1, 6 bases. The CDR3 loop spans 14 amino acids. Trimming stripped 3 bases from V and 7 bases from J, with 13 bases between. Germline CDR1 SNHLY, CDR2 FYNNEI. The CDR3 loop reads CASSDLGAKNIQYF. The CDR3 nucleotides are TGTGCCAGCAGTGATTTGGGGGCGAAGAACATTCAGTACTTC.